Listed below are T cell receptor beta chains from one sample, sequenced in a study of cytomegalovirus exposure and HLA in healthy donors. Generated by immunoSEQ multiplex PCR, the TCRdb table keeps only in-frame clones and is missing some. The sample records 150,000 to 250,000 clones, about 82% being singletons. Input material: PBMCs. The receptors were sampled from a woman aged 50 to 60 in good health and CMV-seronegative. Both conserved end residues are part of each CDR3. Fields, in order: J gene, D gene, V gene, clone size, CDR3 protein, CDR3 DNA. A D gene is named only where the DNA matches it firmly. The size field is filled for only some rows; it gives once, few, many or a size class.

J gene: TRBJ2-5; D gene: -; V gene: TRBV19; clone size: -; CDR3 protein: CASSKLSQETQYF; CDR3 DNA: TGTGCCAGTAGTAAGCTAAGTCAAGAGACCCAGTACTTC
J gene: TRBJ1-6; D gene: -; V gene: TRBV10-2; clone size: once; CDR3 protein: CASSEPFRGSPLHF; CDR3 DNA: TGCGCCAGCAGTGAGCCATTTCGAGGTTCACCCCTCCACTTT
J gene: TRBJ1-2; D gene: -; V gene: TRBV30; clone size: -; CDR3 protein: CAWGGTYGYTF; CDR3 DNA: TGTGCCTGGGGGGGGACCTATGGCTACACCTTC
J gene: TRBJ1-3; D gene: -; V gene: TRBV28; clone size: -; CDR3 protein: CASRTHRVSGNTIYF; CDR3 DNA: TGTGCCAGCAGAACACACCGGGTCTCTGGAAACACCATATATTTT
J gene: TRBJ2-1; D gene: TRBD2; V gene: TRBV29-1; clone size: -; CDR3 protein: CSVGTSGRINEQFF; CDR3 DNA: TGCAGCGTTGGGACTAGCGGGAGAATCAATGAGCAGTTCTTC
J gene: TRBJ1-1; D gene: -; V gene: TRBV7-9; clone size: -; CDR3 protein: CSSSLRAGLEAFF; CDR3 DNA: TGTTCCAGCAGCTTAAGAGCAGGGCTTGAAGCTTTCTTT
J gene: TRBJ1-1; D gene: -; V gene: TRBV13; clone size: -; CDR3 protein: CASSLSPDTNTEAFF; CDR3 DNA: TGTGCCAGCAGCCTAAGCCCGGACACGAACACTGAAGCTTTCTTT
J gene: TRBJ2-5; D gene: -; V gene: TRBV18; clone size: -; CDR3 protein: CASSPLPRETQYF; CDR3 DNA: TGTGCCAGCTCACCCCTCCCCAGAGAGACCCAGTACTTC
J gene: TRBJ2-3; D gene: TRBD2; V gene: TRBV6-6; clone size: -; CDR3 protein: CASRASGSTDTQYF; CDR3 DNA: TGTGCCAGCAGGGCTAGCGGGAGCACAGATACGCAGTATTTT
J gene: TRBJ2-2; D gene: TRBD2; V gene: TRBV19; clone size: -; CDR3 protein: CASSSTSGRKDTGELFF; CDR3 DNA: TGTGCCAGTAGCTCGACTAGCGGGAGAAAGGACACCGGGGAGCTGTTTTTT
J gene: TRBJ2-5; D gene: TRBD1; V gene: TRBV5-1; clone size: -; CDR3 protein: CASKPGDRGNGETQYF; CDR3 DNA: TGCGCCAGCAAACCAGGAGACAGGGGGAATGGAGAGACCCAGTACTTC
J gene: TRBJ1-5; D gene: -; V gene: TRBV6-5; clone size: -; CDR3 protein: CASRFRDGKPQHF; CDR3 DNA: TGTGCCAGCAGGTTCAGGGATGGGAAGCCCCAGCATTTT
J gene: TRBJ1-3; D gene: -; V gene: TRBV19; clone size: -; CDR3 protein: CASTELLGNTIYF; CDR3 DNA: TGTGCCAGTACGGAGCTCCTCGGAAACACCATATATTTT
J gene: TRBJ2-7; D gene: -; V gene: TRBV28; clone size: -; CDR3 protein: CASSSERTKEQYF; CDR3 DNA: TGTGCCAGCAGTTCAGAAAGGACTAAAGAGCAGTACTTC
J gene: TRBJ2-1; D gene: -; V gene: TRBV19; clone size: -; CDR3 protein: CASSTPRSYNEQFF; CDR3 DNA: TGTGCCAGTAGTACCCCGAGGTCCTACAATGAGCAGTTCTTC
J gene: TRBJ2-7; D gene: TRBD1; V gene: TRBV6-1; clone size: once; CDR3 protein: CASASGTVSSYEQYF; CDR3 DNA: TGTGCCAGCGCCTCCGGGACAGTTAGCTCCTACGAGCAGTACTTC
J gene: TRBJ1-4; D gene: TRBD1; V gene: TRBV5-1; clone size: -; CDR3 protein: CASSLPQGANEKLFF; CDR3 DNA: TGCGCCAGCAGCTTGCCTCAGGGGGCGAATGAAAAACTGTTTTTT
J gene: TRBJ2-7; D gene: TRBD1; V gene: TRBV11-2; clone size: -; CDR3 protein: CASSLDRGSYEQYF; CDR3 DNA: TGTGCCAGCAGCCTAGACAGGGGCTCCTACGAGCAGTACTTC
J gene: TRBJ1-5; D gene: -; V gene: TRBV28; clone size: -; CDR3 protein: CASTLTGYGQPQHF; CDR3 DNA: TGTGCCAGCACCCTCACAGGGTATGGTCAGCCCCAGCATTTT
J gene: TRBJ1-1; D gene: TRBD1; V gene: TRBV7-9; clone size: -; CDR3 protein: CASSSRQGAGNTEAFF; CDR3 DNA: TGTGCCAGCAGCTCCAGACAGGGGGCCGGGAACACTGAAGCTTTCTTT
J gene: TRBJ2-7; D gene: TRBD2; V gene: TRBV28; clone size: -; CDR3 protein: CASSLGGYSYEQYF; CDR3 DNA: TGTGCCAGCAGTTTGGGAGGGTACTCCTACGAGCAGTACTTC
J gene: TRBJ1-2; D gene: -; V gene: TRBV6-1; clone size: -; CDR3 protein: CATQDPNRDGYTF; CDR3 DNA: TGTGCCACCCAGGATCCGAACAGGGATGGCTACACCTTC
J gene: TRBJ2-2; D gene: TRBD2; V gene: TRBV19; clone size: once; CDR3 protein: CASPGGTGELFF; CDR3 DNA: TGTGCCAGTCCCGGGGGGACCGGGGAGCTGTTTTTT